Included here is one T cell receptor beta chain sequence, with context. Its antigen is undetermined. 60 Vbeta and 13 Jbeta primers were used in PCR. Clones were sequenced by immunoSEQ multiplex PCR, and TCRdb holds only the in-frame ones, with some missing. The profile shows over 150,000 clones, around 80% of them singletons. This sample stems from a study of cytomegalovirus exposure and HLA in healthy donors. Trimming left V 5 bases short and J 0 bases short, with 17 bases between. The CDR3 contains 17 residues. Germline CDR1 reads LNHDA; CDR2 reads SQIVND (reference sequence). Broader study findings: One variant, a missense change in DCLRE1C, was linked in a later analysis to TCR beta V- and J-gene trimming.

The origin of this receptor is a woman in her 30s in good health and CMV-seropositive. The sequenced sample was PBMCs. The V call is TRBV19, the J call TRBJ2-1; weak D call: TRBD2 (6 bases). The DNA of the CDR3 is TGTGCCAGTAGTTCACCTTTGGAGGGAGTCTCCTACAATGAGCAGTTCTTC. As protein: CASSSPLEGVSYNEQFF.